One and the same sample provided the 20 T cell receptor beta chains below, sequenced in a study of regulatory T cells in long-lasting Graves disease. Time point specified: newly diagnosed GD, antithyroid drugs for less than 3 months. PBMCs provided the RNA from which the TCR library was made. Through Arm-PCR of CDR3 regions and iRepertoire HTBI primers, TCR beta libraries were built. Via MiXCR, TCRdb re-called the multiplex PCR reads, giving one row per CDR3 protein. This table holds about 470,000 distinct CDR3 sequences, 14% to 15% found once. The same data also contributed to another study, on T cells in Graves' hyperthyroidism and ophthalmopathy.

This material consisted of peripheral blood mononuclear cells (PBMCs), taken at new diagnosis, from a patient treated with antithyroid drugs. Receptors were obtained from a woman aged 25-40 years with Graves disease.

This clonotype was detected ten times or more. The chain joins TRBV3-1 to TRBJ2-7; 8 nucleotides line up with TRBD2. The V gene's germline CDR1 is LGHDT and CDR2 YNNKEL (reference sequence). CDR3 length: 16 residues. With V trimmed by 4 bases and J by 6 bases, 14 bases remained unmatched. CDR3 in amino acids: CASSPRGGRQVGEQYF. The CDR3 DNA reads as TGTGCCAGCAGCCCCAGAGGCGGGAGGCAGGTTGGCGAGCAGTACTTC.

The table lists this clonotype with a few counts. One end of the junction is discordant with germline, which a read error may explain. The CDR3, as DNA: TGCAGTGCTAGTGGACTAGCGGGAGGCTTAAACACCGGGGAGCTGCTTTTT. Its translation: CSASGLAGGLNTGELLF. The gene calls are TRBV20-1 and TRBJ2-2, with TRBD2 identical over 14 bases. The CDR3 is 17 amino acids. Per the germline V gene, CDR1 is DFQATT and CDR2 is SNEGSKA (reference sequence).

This clonotype has only a few counts. J is TRBJ2-7 and V is TRBV5-1; 8 bases agree with TRBD1. Germline V gene sequence: CDR1 SGHRS, CDR2 YFSETQ. This CDR3 is 17 amino acids long. V dropped 2 bases and J dropped 4; count of bases not matched to a gene: 14. Here the CDR3 DNA reads TGCGCCAGCAGCTTAACAGGGGGAACTGGGATAGGATACGAGCAGTACTTC. Amino acids: CASSLTGGTGIGYEQYF. Full variable domain (outside the CDR3, taken from reference TRBV5-1 and TRBJ2-7): KAGVTQTPRYLIKTRGQQVTLSCSPISGHRSVSWYQQTPGQGLQFLFEYFSETQRNKGNFPGRFSGRQFSNSRSEMNVSTLELGDSALYLCASSLTGGTGIGYEQYFGPGTRLTVT.

This clonotype was seen a few times. The chain carries TRBV19 and TRBJ1-3; D not certain. Germline CDR1 is LNHDA and CDR2 is SQIVND (reference sequence). Trimming cost V 2 bases and J 2 bases, with 13 bases left between them. The CDR3 has 16 amino acids. The CDR3 bases are TGTGCCAGTAGTATATCGGGGTTGGTTCCTGGAAACACCATATATTTT. Its translation: CASSISGLVPGNTIYF.

This clonotype was counted at least ten times. The J gene is TRBJ2-1, the V gene TRBV5-1, with 10 bases aligning to TRBD2. CDR1 is SGHRS, CDR2 YFSETQ, per germline. The J segment lost 2 bases and the V segment lost 0 bases, leaving 5 bases of the junction unmatched. The CDR3 extends over 17 amino acids. For the CDR3, the DNA is TGCGCCAGCAGCTTGGTAGGGCTAGCGGGAGCCTACAATGAGCAGTTCTTC. Amino acids: CASSLVGLAGAYNEQFF. Variable domain in full (rest from reference TRBV5-1 and TRBJ2-1): KAGVTQTPRYLIKTRGQQVTLSCSPISGHRSVSWYQQTPGQGLQFLFEYFSETQRNKGNFPGRFSGRQFSNSRSEMNVSTLELGDSALYLCASSLVGLAGAYNEQFFGPGTRLTVL.

The chain joins TRBV6-1 to TRBJ2-1, with 13 bases lining up with TRBD2. CDR3 length: 18 residues. Germline V CDR1 and CDR2: MNHNS, SASEGT. Trimming removed 6 bases from V and 7 bases from J; junction bases left unmatched: 15. CDR3 sequence reads: CASSPGTSGDGHTNEQFF. The CDR3 DNA follows: TGTGCCAGCAGCCCCGGGACTAGCGGGGATGGGCACACGAATGAGCAGTTCTTC.

This clonotype was counted at least ten times. V gene TRBV3-1 combines with J gene TRBJ1-1; unclear D gene. CDR1 LGHDT and CDR2 YNNKEL come from the germline V gene (reference sequence). The CDR3 spans 16 residues. V was pared by 0 bases and J by 7 bases, with 18 bases between. The CDR3 sequence: CASSQDMEPRNDEAFF. The DNA for the CDR3 is TGTGCCAGCAGCCAAGATATGGAGCCCCGAAACGATGAAGCTTTCTTT.

This chain uses TRBV24-1 with TRBJ2-1; maybe TRBD1 (6 bases). Trimming took off 3 bases at V and 8 bases at J, with 16 bases between the two ends. Germline V CDR1 and CDR2: KGHDR, SFDVKD. CDR3 size: 15 residues. In DNA form, the CDR3 reads TGTGCCACCAGTGATCCCGGGACAACTAACGATGAGCAGTTCTTC. This translates into CATSDPGTTNDEQFF.

This clonotype was recorded many times. The genes are TRBV6-1 and TRBJ2-3, with 8 bases lining up with TRBD2. J gave up 5 bases and V 7 bases, and 11 bases lay outside the gene matches. Germline values: CDR1 MNHNS, CDR2 SASEGT. CDR3 length: 15 residues. CDR3 nucleotides: TGTGCCAGCACGACGGGGGCTAGCGGGCGAGATACGCAGTATTTT. This gives the protein CASTTGASGRDTQYF.

This clonotype occurred many times. This rearrangement joins TRBV30 to TRBJ2-1, with a tentative D call TRBD1 (6 bases). The V end was cut by 4 bases, the J end by 3 bases, with 16 bases between. The CDR3 runs to 15 residues. The germline CDR1 and CDR2 sequences are GTSNPN and SVGIG (reference sequence). CDR3 DNA sequence: TGTGCCTGGATTCTACAGGGTCGCATCTACAATGAGCAGTTCTTC. Translated, it gives CAWILQGRIYNEQFF.

This clonotype was recorded at least ten times. The chain employs TRBV18 and TRBJ2-7; 9 bases are shared with TRBD2. The V gene's germline CDR1 is KGHSH and CDR2 LQKENI. The CDR3 totals 14 residues. Trimming at V came to 3 bases and at J to 0 bases, leaving 0 bases not matched to a gene. The CDR3 nucleotides read TGTGCCAGCTCACCTAGCGGGGGCTCCTACGAGCAGTACTTC. Amino acids: CASSPSGGSYEQYF.

This rearrangement joins TRBV15 to TRBJ1-2; D unresolved. Germline-derived CDR1 and CDR2 are LNHNV and YYDKDF (reference sequence). Trimming left V 0 bases short and J 2 bases short, with 7 bases between. The CDR3 length is 14 residues. The CDR3 DNA follows: TGTGCCACCAGCAGAGATTGGGAGAACTATGGCTACACCTTC. It yields the protein CATSRDWENYGYTF.

The sample holds a few counts of this clonotype. A read error may explain this, as a much larger clone is one base away. This chain connects TRBV12-3 or TRBV12-4 to TRBJ2-5, with 8 bases matching TRBD2. The CDR3 is 16 amino acids. Losses at the gene ends were 6 bases for V and 3 bases for J; bases not matched to a gene: 12. CDR3 nucleotide sequence: TGTGCCAGCAGACCCGCGGGACCAGCGGGAGAAGAGACCCAGTACTTC. Its protein product is CASRPAGPAGEETQYF.

This clonotype was counted a few times. The chain combines TRBV9 with TRBJ1-4; D may be TRBD1 (5 bases). Germline CDR1 and CDR2: SGDLS and YYNGEE. CDR3 length: 17 residues. The V gene lost 6 bases and the J gene lost 4 bases, with 22 bases spanning the gap. CDR3 sequence: CASKGVPRDRHNEKLFF. The DNA for the CDR3 is TGTGCCAGCAAGGGAGTGCCAAGAGACAGACATAATGAAAAACTGTTTTTT. Full variable domain (missing parts from reference TRBV9 and TRBJ1-4): DSGVTQTPKHLITATGQRVTLRCSPRSGDLSVYWYQQSLDQGLQFLIQYYNGEERAKGNILERFSAQQFPDLHSELNLSSLELGDSALYFCASKGVPRDRHNEKLFFGSGTQLSVL.

This clonotype was observed a single time. The J gene is TRBJ1-4, the V gene TRBV2; 8 nucleotides align to TRBD1. Germline V lookup: CDR1 SNHLY, CDR2 FYNNEI. Trimming at V came to 4 bases and at J to 5 bases, leaving 6 bases not matched to a gene. This CDR3 spans 15 amino acids. This chain's CDR3 is CASSVDRGENEKLFF. As DNA, the CDR3 is TGTGCCAGCAGTGTAGACAGGGGCGAAAATGAAAAACTGTTTTTT.

This clonotype was seen repeatedly, ten times or more. The chain links TRBV2 to TRBJ2-7; TRBD1 might be the D (5 bases). Germline V lookup: CDR1 SNHLY, CDR2 FYNNEI. Deletions cut 5 bases from V and 6 bases from J, with 14 bases between. The CDR3 is made up of 13 amino acids. This chain's CDR3 is CASSTGVGREQYF. As DNA, the CDR3 is TGTGCCAGCAGTACCGGCGTGGGGCGCGAGCAGTACTTC.

Turning to this clonotype: A much larger clone differs from this one at a single base, so this may be a read error. V and J are TRBV6-5 and TRBJ2-7, with D possibly matching TRBD2 (6 bases). The germline CDR1 and CDR2 sequences are MNHEY and SVGAGI. This CDR3 region has 16 residues. Between the trimmed V and J ends, which lost 2 bases and 7 bases, there was a span of 21 bases. CDR3 in amino acids: CASSYDLAPSRGEQYF. The CDR3 DNA reads TGTGCCAGCAGTTACGATCTGGCTCCATCGCGGGGTGAGCAGTACTTC.

The chain carries TRBV5-1 and TRBJ2-2; D is possibly TRBD1 or TRBD2 (5 bases each). Trimming stripped 4 bases from V and 4 bases from J, with 14 bases between. Germline V lookup: CDR1 SGHRS, CDR2 YFSETQ. This CDR3 comprises 15 residues. The CDR3 loop is CASSKGVGGTGELFF. The CDR3 DNA is TGCGCCAGCAGCAAAGGGGTTGGGGGCACCGGGGAGCTGTTTTTT.

This clonotype was seen repeatedly, ten times or more. The chain links TRBV15 to TRBJ1-5, with 8 bases aligning to TRBD1. This CDR3 region has 16 residues. Unmatched junction bases numbered 12, after V lost 6 bases and J lost 5 bases. Germline loops: CDR1 LNHNV, CDR2 YYDKDF (reference sequence). The CDR3 DNA is TGTGCCACCAGGGGGCCCGACAGGGGCCCTCATCAGCCCCAGCATTTT. Translation gives CATRGPDRGPHQPQHF.

There are a few counts of this clonotype. The V call is TRBV2, the J call TRBJ1-1, with D possibly matching TRBD1 (6 bases). CDR3 length equals 13 residues. Germline CDR1 SNHLY, CDR2 FYNNEI. V was cut by 6 bases and J by 10 bases, with 18 bases left in between. CDR3 coding DNA: TGTGCCAGCAGGGACGGACAGCCGTTCCCAGCTTTCTTT. Translated, it gives CASRDGQPFPAFF. Looking up the rest from reference TRBV2 and TRBJ1-1 gives the full variable domain: EPEVTQTPSHQVTQMGQEVILRCVPISNHLYFYWYRQILGQKVEFLVSFYNNEISEKSEIFDDQFSVERPDGSNFTLKIRSTKLEDSAMYFCASRDGQPFPAFFGQGTRLTVV.